This is a list of T cell receptor beta chains from one sample in a study of CD8 T cells in ankylosing spondylitis. TCRdb reanalysed the 5' RACE reads using MiXCR and keeps one entry per CDR3 protein. The sample contains about 300,000 distinct CDR3 sequences, roughly 11% of which appear only once. Sequenced input: blood, either unsorted or a sorted T cell fraction (not recorded which). These receptors all come from a female donor with ankylosing spondylitis or in good health (not recorded which). The CDR3 runs from the conserved cysteine through the conserved F or W. The order of the fields is J gene, V gene, D gene, clone size, CDR3 length, CDR3 protein, CDR3 DNA. D genes are given only for firm matches. Rows give clone size only sometimes, using once, few, many, or a class for an expanded clone.

>TRBJ2-1|TRBV12-3/TRBV12-4|TRBD1|many|11
CASSLKGQGLF
TGTGCCAGCAGTTTAAAGGGACAGGGACTCTTC
>TRBJ1-2|TRBV5-4|-|few|14
CASSPENRERGYTF
TGTGCCAGCAGCCCGGAGAACAGGGAAAGGGGCTACACCTTC
>TRBJ2-3|TRBV20-1|TRBD2|many|18
CSARDSGAGGVSTDTQYF
TGCAGTGCTAGAGATTCGGGAGCGGGGGGGGTATCTACAGATACGCAGTATTTT
>TRBJ2-5|TRBV6-2/TRBV6-3|-|many|14
CATSGMGGGETQYF
TGTGCCACCTCCGGAATGGGAGGAGGAGAGACCCAGTACTTC
>TRBJ2-7|TRBV5-1|-|many|13
CASSLKQGLEQYF
TGCGCCAGCAGCCTTAAACAGGGCCTCGAGCAGTACTTC
>TRBJ2-7|TRBV21-1|-|few|22
CASKVFCASSARGRMRSYEQYF
-
>TRBJ2-2|TRBV5-1|-|-|15
CASSLSGGHTGELFF
TGCGCCAGCAGCTTGTCTGGGGGACACACCGGGGAGCTGTTTTTT
>TRBJ2-1|TRBV6-1|TRBD1|few|16
CASSDRQGALANEQFF
TGTGCCAGCAGTGATCGACAGGGGGCTCTGGCAAATGAGCAGTTCTTC
>TRBJ2-1|TRBV5-1|-|many|17
CASSPGLRPSSYNEQFF
TGCGCCAGCAGCCCTGGACTGCGCCCTAGCTCCTACAATGAGCAGTTCTTC
>TRBJ1-1|TRBV5-6|-|many|14
CASSLVSENTEAFF
TGTGCCAGCAGCTTGGTCTCGGAAAACACTGAAGCTTTCTTT